These 10 T cell receptor beta chains were all obtained from the same sample, sequenced in a study of cytomegalovirus exposure and HLA in healthy donors. PCR was performed using 60 Vbeta and 13 Jbeta primers. TCRdb's copy holds only in-frame clones and misses some; the assay was immunoSEQ multiplex PCR. This sample has 150,000 to 200,000 clones, with around 84% found just once. Material for sequencing was PBMCs. The receptors derive from a man between 25 and 39 years old in good health and CMV-seropositive.

V is TRBV5-5 and J is TRBJ1-1; D is uncertain. Germline V gene data show CDR1 as SGHKS and CDR2 as YYEKEE (reference sequence). Trimming left V 0 bases short and J 8 bases short, with 5 bases between. CDR3 length: 11 residues. The CDR3 DNA follows: TGTGCCAGCAGCTTGGATATCGAAGCTTTCTTT. This sequence encodes CASSLDIEAFF.

This rearrangement joins TRBV7-2 to TRBJ2-3, with D unresolved. Between the trimmed V and J ends, which lost 1 base and 0 bases, there was a span of 14 bases. CDR3 length: 17 residues. Germline CDR1 reads SGHTA; CDR2 reads FQGNSA. The CDR3 is CASSLDSIAPSTDTQYF. CDR3 sequence (DNA): TGTGCCAGCAGCTTAGACTCGATCGCACCTAGCACAGATACGCAGTATTTT.

The chain employs TRBV30 and TRBJ2-7, with TRBD2 identical over 7 bases. Germline CDR1 GTSNPN, CDR2 SVGIG (reference sequence). The CDR3 contains 18 residues. With 3 bases clipped from V and 3 bases from J, the junction kept 20 bases outside the gene matches. This CDR3 is CAWRSGLYVGGSNYEQYF. CDR3 nucleotides: TGTGCCTGGAGGTCCGGGCTCTATGTTGGCGGGAGCAACTACGAGCAGTACTTC. The entire variable domain, with the rest obtained from reference TRBV30 and TRBJ2-7, is as follows: SQTIHQWPATLVQPVGSPLSLECTVEGTSNPNLYWYRQAAGRGLQLLFYSVGIGQISSEVPQNLSASRPQDRQFILSSKKLLLSDSGFYLCAWRSGLYVGGSNYEQYFGPGTRLTVT.

With respect to this clone: The junction departs from the called germline gene at one end, perhaps through a read error. The chain joins TRBV7-7 to TRBJ2-3; the D gene is possibly TRBD1 (6 bases). CDR1 is SSHAT, CDR2 FNYEAQ, per germline (reference sequence). This CDR3 region has 14 residues. CDR3 amino acids: CASSSGTPSDTQYF. DNA for the CDR3: TGTGCTAGCAGCTCAGGGACACCCTCAGATACGCAGTATTTT.

Comments on this clone: The junction differs from germline at one of its ends, possibly a read error. V and J are TRBV28 and TRBJ1-5; D unclear. CDR1 is MDHEN and CDR2 is SYDVKM in the germline V gene. This CDR3 has 13 residues. Here the CDR3 reads CASSLRSNQPQHF. Here the CDR3 DNA reads TGTGCCAGTAGTTTGCGAAGCAATCAGCCCCAGCATTTT.

This rearrangement joins TRBV5-1 to TRBJ1-2; possibly TRBD1 for D (6 bases). V shed 4 bases and J shed 8 bases, with 21 bases lying between them. Germline V gene data show CDR1 as SGHRS and CDR2 as YFSETQ. The CDR3 extends over 15 amino acids. This CDR3 reads CASSASDSLSWGYTF. For the CDR3, the DNA is TGCGCCAGCAGCGCCTCGGACAGCCTTTCTTGGGGCTACACCTTC. Variable domain in full (rest from reference TRBV5-1 and TRBJ1-2): KAGVTQTPRYLIKTRGQQVTLSCSPISGHRSVSWYQQTPGQGLQFLFEYFSETQRNKGNFPGRFSGRQFSNSRSEMNVSTLELGDSALYLCASSASDSLSWGYTFGSGTRLTVV.

With respect to this clone: Other DNA sequences in this specimen translate into the identical CDR3. This chain uses TRBV7-9 with TRBJ2-5, with TRBD2 as a possible D gene (5 bases). The V gene lost 0 bases and the J gene lost 4 bases, with 6 bases spanning the gap. CDR1 is SEHNR and CDR2 is FQNEAQ in the germline V gene (reference sequence). This CDR3 spans 13 amino acids. CDR3 in amino acids: CASSLARGETQYF. The CDR3 DNA sequence: TGTGCCAGCAGCTTAGCTCGGGGAGAGACCCAGTACTTC.

The chain combines TRBV5-6 with TRBJ1-6; D is perhaps TRBD1 (6 bases). Per the germline V gene, CDR1 is SGHDT and CDR2 is YYEEEE. The CDR3 spans 16 residues. Trimming left V 6 bases short and J 7 bases short, with 20 bases between. The CDR3 sequence is CASKGQILGENSPLHF. The CDR3 DNA reads TGTGCCAGCAAAGGACAGATATTAGGGGAAAATTCACCCCTCCACTTT. Full variable domain (rest looked up from reference TRBV5-6 and TRBJ1-6): DAGVTQSPTHLIKTRGQQVTLRCSPKSGHDTVSWYQQALGQGPQFIFQYYEEEERQRGNFPDRFSGHQFPNYSSELNVNALLLGDSALYLCASKGQILGENSPLHFGNGTRLTVT.

The genes are TRBV19 and TRBJ1-5; D possibly corresponds to TRBD1 (5 bases). Trimming shortened V by 0 bases and J by 2 bases, and 8 bases separated the two germline ends. Germline CDR1 is LNHDA and CDR2 is SQIVND (reference sequence). CDR3 length: 15 residues. CDR3 protein: CASSIDQQGNQPQHF. CDR3 DNA sequence: TGTGCCAGTAGTATAGATCAACAGGGCAATCAGCCCCAGCATTTT.

The chain carries TRBV7-9 and TRBJ2-1; 14 nucleotides align to TRBD2. This CDR3 comprises 18 residues. The V gene's germline CDR1 is SEHNR and CDR2 FQNEAQ (reference sequence). J lost 10 bases, V lost 3 bases, and 14 bases had no gene match. CDR3 protein: CASSFETSGRAKWEEQFF. CDR3 nucleotide sequence: TGTGCCAGCAGCTTTGAGACTAGCGGGAGGGCCAAGTGGGAAGAGCAGTTCTTC.